This T cell receptor beta chain comes out of a study of T cells in localized non-small cell lung cancer. Using immunoSEQ multiplex PCR, the repertoire was profiled, and TCRdb retains in-frame clones only, with some absent. The table has roughly 48,000 clones, approximately 77% seen once; the top ten hold around a sixth. Germline V lookup: CDR1 LNHDA, CDR2 SQIVND (reference sequence). The CDR3 totals 13 residues. V was clipped by 5 bases and J by 5 bases; unmatched bases: 4. The chain combines TRBV19 with TRBJ2-3, with TRBD2 matching over 7 bases. The TCR comes from a man aged 35 to 69 with stage I squamous cell lung carcinoma. The specimen comprised peripheral blood, sampled before any cancer treatment. CDR3 amino acids: CASSGTGGDTQYF. CDR3 nucleotide sequence: TGTGCCAGTAGTGGGACGGGGGGAGATACGCAGTATTTT.